Included here is one TCR beta chain sequence, with context. Its antigen is unidentified. The CDR3 totals 14 residues. V was trimmed by 6 bases and J by 7 bases, leaving 13 bases between them. Germline V gives CDR1 MDHEN, CDR2 SYDVKM. These data are taken from a study of cytomegalovirus exposure and HLA in healthy donors. Likely unrecorded immune exposures existed in these nominally healthy donors. Study outcomes and limitations: Associated with HLA alleles at 0.05 false discovery rate in a later analysis were about 17,000 TCR beta sequences.

In the PCR, 60 Vbeta and 13 Jbeta primers were used. Libraries were prepared by immunoSEQ multiplex PCR; TCRdb keeps only in-frame clonotypes and omits some of them. The sample records roughly 200,000 clones, more than 65% being singletons. Sample: PBMCs. This TCR derives from a man aged 50 to 60 in good health and CMV-seronegative. The chain combines TRBV28 with TRBJ1-6; D call uncertain. The CDR3 DNA is TGTGCCAGCAGAGCCGGATCCAGGAATTCACCCCTCCACTTT. This gives the protein CASRAGSRNSPLHF. The full variable domain, completed using reference TRBV28 and TRBJ1-6, is DVKVTQSSRYLVKRTGEKVFLECVQDMDHENMFWYRQDPGLGLRLIYFSYDVKMKEKGDIPEGYSVSREKKERFSLILESASTNQTSMYLCASRAGSRNSPLHFGNGTRLTVT.